These T cell receptor beta chains were read from a single sample in a study of T cell changes during pregnancy in multiple sclerosis. Sequencing used immunoSEQ multiplex PCR; TCRdb keeps in-frame clones, though not all of them. This sample carries tens of thousands of clones, roughly 90% of them seen once, and the ten largest clones take less than 2.5%. The sample here was peripheral blood, taken in the first trimester of pregnancy. The receptors derive from a female donor with multiple sclerosis, enrolled in a pregnancy study. The CDR3 runs from the conserved cysteine through the conserved F or W. Each record gives: clone size, D gene, V gene, J gene, CDR3 DNA, CDR3 protein. The D gene is left open where the match is weak. A row's size may be missing; if present it is once, few, many or a size class.

size: -
D: TRBD2
V: TRBV4-2
J: TRBJ2-1
DNA: TGTGCCAGCAGCCAAGATTCGGGGGGAGTACCCTACAATGAGCAGTTCTTC
CDR3: CASSQDSGGVPYNEQFF

size: -
D: TRBD2
V: TRBV19
J: TRBJ2-1
DNA: TGTGCCAGTAGTATCATGGTCCCAGCGGGAGCCCTACCTACCTACAATGAGCAGTTCTTC
CDR3: CASSIMVPAGALPTYNEQFF

size: once
D: -
V: TRBV30
J: TRBJ2-6
DNA: TGTGCCTGGATCGGAGAAACTGGGGCCAACGTCCTGACTTTC
CDR3: CAWIGETGANVLTF

size: -
D: TRBD1
V: TRBV28
J: TRBJ2-7
DNA: TGTGCCAGCAGCCCTCCCTTCAGGGACAGGGCCCGTTACGAGCAGTACTTC
CDR3: CASSPPFRDRARYEQYF

size: once
D: TRBD1
V: TRBV7-6
J: TRBJ2-3
DNA: TGTGCCAGCAGCGGACAGGGGGAGTTAGATACGCAGTATTTT
CDR3: CASSGQGELDTQYF

size: -
D: TRBD2
V: TRBV28
J: TRBJ2-3
DNA: TGTGCCAGCAGTTTCCCAGCGGGAGGGTTAGATACGCAGTATTTT
CDR3: CASSFPAGGLDTQYF

size: -
D: TRBD1
V: TRBV28
J: TRBJ1-2
DNA: TGTGCCAGCAAGCTCCTACAGGGGGCAAACTATGGCTACACCTTC
CDR3: CASKLLQGANYGYTF

size: -
D: -
V: TRBV11-3
J: TRBJ2-2
DNA: TGTGCCAGCAGCTCCAAACAGGGCACCGGGGAGCTGTTTTTT
CDR3: CASSSKQGTGELFF

size: -
D: TRBD1
V: TRBV7-2
J: TRBJ2-2
DNA: TGTGCCAGCAGCTCGACAGGGGGCCCCACCGGGGAGCTGTTTTTT
CDR3: CASSSTGGPTGELFF

size: -
D: -
V: TRBV28
J: TRBJ2-5
DNA: TGTGCCAGCAGTTTACGGGAGACCCAGTACTTC
CDR3: CASSLRETQYF

size: -
D: -
V: TRBV7-2
J: TRBJ2-7
DNA: TGTGCCAGCAGCTTCATTTCGGTCAGGGCTCCTTCCTACGAGCAGTACTTC
CDR3: CASSFISVRAPSYEQYF

size: -
D: -
V: TRBV6-6
J: TRBJ1-6
DNA: TGTGCCAGCAGTGCCGACAGCTCCTATAATTCACCCCTCCACTTT
CDR3: CASSADSSYNSPLHF

size: -
D: -
V: TRBV7-9
J: TRBJ2-3
DNA: TGTGCCAGCAGCTTAGGACTAAGCAGCACAGATACGCAGTATTTT
CDR3: CASSLGLSSTDTQYF

size: once
D: -
V: TRBV7-9
J: TRBJ2-7
DNA: TGTGCCAGCAGCTTACAGGGGGGCTCCTACGAGCAGTACTTC
CDR3: CASSLQGGSYEQYF

size: -
D: TRBD2
V: TRBV11-2
J: TRBJ2-1
DNA: TGTGCCAGCAGCTTAGAGGTACTAGCGGGAGGGCCCCACTCCTACAATGAGCAGTTCTTC
CDR3: CASSLEVLAGGPHSYNEQFF

size: -
D: -
V: TRBV11-3
J: TRBJ2-3
DNA: TGTGCCAGCAGCTTAGATAACGGCGGGTGGGGAGATACGCAGTATTTT
CDR3: CASSLDNGGWGDTQYF

size: -
D: -
V: TRBV4-3
J: TRBJ1-4
DNA: TGCGCCAGCAGCCAAAACAGGGTTAATGAAAAACTGTTTTTT
CDR3: CASSQNRVNEKLFF

size: -
D: TRBD2
V: TRBV19
J: TRBJ2-7
DNA: TGTGCCAGTAGTATTTCCGCGCGGGAGTACTACGAGCAGTACTTC
CDR3: CASSISAREYYEQYF

size: -
D: TRBD2
V: TRBV27
J: TRBJ2-1
DNA: TGTGCCAGCAGTTCTAGCGGGGGTTCTAATGAGCAGTTCTTC
CDR3: CASSSSGGSNEQFF

size: -
D: -
V: TRBV7-2
J: TRBJ2-3
DNA: TGTGCCAGCAGCTTAGCTCTTCCCCGCCTAGGCACAGATACGCAGTATTTT
CDR3: CASSLALPRLGTDTQYF

size: -
D: TRBD1
V: TRBV7-2
J: TRBJ2-1
DNA: TGTGCCAGCAGCTCCGGACAGGCTAACAATGAGCAGTTCTTC
CDR3: CASSSGQANNEQFF

size: few
D: -
V: TRBV2
J: TRBJ2-2
DNA: TGTGCCAGCAGTAACAGGTGGACCGGGGAGCTGTTTTTT
CDR3: CASSNRWTGELFF

size: few
D: -
V: TRBV4-3
J: TRBJ2-7
DNA: TGCGCCAGCAGCCAAGATCGGGGGTACGAGCAGTACTTC
CDR3: CASSQDRGYEQYF

size: -
D: TRBD1
V: TRBV6-6
J: TRBJ1-2
DNA: TGTGCCAGCAGGAAGATAACCGGGACAGCCCCGTGGGGCTACACCTTC
CDR3: CASRKITGTAPWGYTF

size: -
D: TRBD2
V: TRBV5-4
J: TRBJ2-1
DNA: TGTGCCAGCAGCGGATGGACTAGCGGGGGCAACAATGAGCAGTTCTTC
CDR3: CASSGWTSGGNNEQFF

size: -
D: -
V: TRBV28
J: TRBJ1-4
DNA: TGTGCCAGCAGCAGGACAGCCGCTAATGAAAAACTGTTTTTT
CDR3: CASSRTAANEKLFF

size: once
D: TRBD2
V: TRBV7-3
J: TRBJ2-3
DNA: TGTGCCAGCAGCCTCGCGGGGAGGGCCGCAGATACGCAGTATTTT
CDR3: CASSLAGRAADTQYF